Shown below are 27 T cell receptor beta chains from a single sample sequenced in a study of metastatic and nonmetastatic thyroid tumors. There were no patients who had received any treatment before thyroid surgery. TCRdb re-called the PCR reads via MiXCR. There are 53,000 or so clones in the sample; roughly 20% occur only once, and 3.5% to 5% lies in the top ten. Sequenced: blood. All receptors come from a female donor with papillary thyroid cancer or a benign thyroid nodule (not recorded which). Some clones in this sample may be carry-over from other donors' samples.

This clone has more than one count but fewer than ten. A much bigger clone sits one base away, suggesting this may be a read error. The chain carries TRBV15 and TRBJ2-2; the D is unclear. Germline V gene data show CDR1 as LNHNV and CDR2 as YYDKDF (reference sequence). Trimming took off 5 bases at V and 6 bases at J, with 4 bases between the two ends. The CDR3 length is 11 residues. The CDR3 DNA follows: TGTGCCACCAGCGTAGCCGGGGAGCTGTTTTTT. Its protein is CATSVAGELFF.

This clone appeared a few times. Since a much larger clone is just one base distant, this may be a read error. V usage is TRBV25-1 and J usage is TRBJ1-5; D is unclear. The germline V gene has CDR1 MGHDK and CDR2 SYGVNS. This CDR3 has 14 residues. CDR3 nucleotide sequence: TGTGCCATCAGTGAAACACGAGATATTCAGCCCCAGCATTTT. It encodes CAISETRDIQPQHF.

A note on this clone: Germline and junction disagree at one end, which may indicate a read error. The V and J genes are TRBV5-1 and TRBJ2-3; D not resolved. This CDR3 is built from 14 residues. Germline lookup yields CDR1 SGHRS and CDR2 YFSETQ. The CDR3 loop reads CTSSLGEGSDTQYF. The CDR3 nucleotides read TGCACCAGCAGCTTGGGTGAAGGGTCGGATACGCAGTATTTT. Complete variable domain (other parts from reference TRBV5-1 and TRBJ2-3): KAGVTQTPRYLIKTRGQQVTLSCSPISGHRSVSWYQQTPGQGLQFLFEYFSETQRNKGNFPGRFSGRQFSNSRSEMNVSTLELGDSALYLCTSSLGEGSDTQYFGPGTRLTVL.

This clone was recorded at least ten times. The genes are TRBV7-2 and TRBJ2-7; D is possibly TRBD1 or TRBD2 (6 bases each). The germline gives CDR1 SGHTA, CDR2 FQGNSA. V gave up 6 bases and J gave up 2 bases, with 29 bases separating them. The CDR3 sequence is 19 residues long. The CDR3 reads CASSLVRGELHRTAYEQYF. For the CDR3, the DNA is TGTGCCAGCAGTCTAGTAAGGGGGGAACTACACAGAACGGCCTACGAGCAGTACTTC.

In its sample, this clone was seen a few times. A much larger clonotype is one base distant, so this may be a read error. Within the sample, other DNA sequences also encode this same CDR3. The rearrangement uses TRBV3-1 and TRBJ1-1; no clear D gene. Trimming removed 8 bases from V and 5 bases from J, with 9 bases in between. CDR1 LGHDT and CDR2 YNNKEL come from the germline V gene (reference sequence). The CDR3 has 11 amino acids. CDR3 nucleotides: TGTGCCAGCGGTACGAGTACTGAAGCTTTCTTT. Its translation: CASGTSTEAFF.

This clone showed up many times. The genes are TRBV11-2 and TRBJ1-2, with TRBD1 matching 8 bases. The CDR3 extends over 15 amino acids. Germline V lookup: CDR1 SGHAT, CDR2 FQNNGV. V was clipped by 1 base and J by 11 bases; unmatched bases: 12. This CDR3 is CASSLAIGTGYPYTF. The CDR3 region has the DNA TGTGCCAGCAGCTTAGCAATCGGGACAGGCTACCCGTACACCTTC.

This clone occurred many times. The CDR3 DNA sequence: TGTGCCAGCCAGGACTCGTACCAAGAGACCCAGTACTTC. Amino acid sequence: CASQDSYQETQYF. The V gene is TRBV2, the J gene TRBJ2-5, with D tentatively TRBD2 (5 bases). The germline V and J ends were trimmed by 8 bases and 0 bases, with 10 bases remaining between them. The CDR3 is 13 residues long. CDR1 is SNHLY and CDR2 is FYNNEI in the germline V gene.

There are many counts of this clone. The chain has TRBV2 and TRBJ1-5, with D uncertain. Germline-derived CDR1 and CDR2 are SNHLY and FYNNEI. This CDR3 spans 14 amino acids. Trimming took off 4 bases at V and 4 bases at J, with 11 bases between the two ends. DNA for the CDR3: TGTGCCAGCAGTGCCCCTAGCAGTAATCAGCCCCAGCATTTT. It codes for CASSAPSSNQPQHF.

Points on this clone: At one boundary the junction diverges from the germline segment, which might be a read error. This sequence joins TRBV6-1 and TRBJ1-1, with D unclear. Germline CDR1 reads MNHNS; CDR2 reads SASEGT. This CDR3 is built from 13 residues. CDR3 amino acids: CASSLERYNEAFF. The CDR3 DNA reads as TGTGCCAGCAGCCTAGAGCGGTACAATGAAGCCTTCTTT.

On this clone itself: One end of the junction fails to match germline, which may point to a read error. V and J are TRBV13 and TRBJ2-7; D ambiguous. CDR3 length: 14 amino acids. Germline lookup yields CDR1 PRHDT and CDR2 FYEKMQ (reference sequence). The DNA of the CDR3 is TGTGCCAGCACCCTGACACGGAGCTCCTACGAGAAGTACTTT. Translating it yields CASTLTRSSYEKYF.

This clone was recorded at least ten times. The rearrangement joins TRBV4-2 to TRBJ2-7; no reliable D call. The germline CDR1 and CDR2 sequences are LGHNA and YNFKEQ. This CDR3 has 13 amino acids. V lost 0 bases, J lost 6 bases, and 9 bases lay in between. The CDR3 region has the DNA TGTGCCAGCAGCCAAGATGAGGCTAGCGAGCAGTACTTC. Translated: CASSQDEASEQYF.

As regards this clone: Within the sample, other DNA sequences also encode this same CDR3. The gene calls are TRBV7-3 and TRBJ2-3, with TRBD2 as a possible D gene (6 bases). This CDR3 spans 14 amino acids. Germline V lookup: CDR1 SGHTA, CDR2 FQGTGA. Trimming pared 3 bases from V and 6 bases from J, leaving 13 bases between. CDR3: CASSFEGGGDTQYF. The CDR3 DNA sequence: TGTGCCAGCAGCTTCGAGGGTGGGGGGGATACGCAGTATTTT. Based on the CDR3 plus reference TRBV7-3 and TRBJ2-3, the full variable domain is GAGVSQTPSNKVTEKGKYVELRCDPISGHTALYWYRQSLGQGPEFLIYFQGTGAADDSGLPNDRFFAVRPEGSVSTLKIQRTERGDSAVYLCASSFEGGGDTQYFGPGTRLTVL.

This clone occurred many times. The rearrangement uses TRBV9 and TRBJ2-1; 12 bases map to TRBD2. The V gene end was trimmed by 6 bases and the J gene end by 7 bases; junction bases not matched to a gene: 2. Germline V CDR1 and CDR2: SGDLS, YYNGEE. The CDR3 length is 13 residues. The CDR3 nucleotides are TGTGCCAGCACCACTAGCGGGAGGAATGAGCAGTTCTTC. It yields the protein CASTTSGRNEQFF.

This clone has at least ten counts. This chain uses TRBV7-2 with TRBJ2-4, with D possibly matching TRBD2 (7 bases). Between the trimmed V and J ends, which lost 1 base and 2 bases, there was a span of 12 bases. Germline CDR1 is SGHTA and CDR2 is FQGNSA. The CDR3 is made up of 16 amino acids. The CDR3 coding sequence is TGTGCCAGCAGCTTAGTGGGGGGGGCGACCAAAAACATTCAGTACTTC. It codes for CASSLVGGATKNIQYF. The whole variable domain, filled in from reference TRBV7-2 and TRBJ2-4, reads GAGVSQSPSNKVTEKGKDVELRCDPISGHTALYWYRQSLGQGLEFLIYFQGNSAPDKSGLPSDRFSAERTGGSVSTLTIQRTQQEDSAVYLCASSLVGGATKNIQYFGAGTRLSVL.

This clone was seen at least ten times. The CDR3 nucleotides read TGTGCCAGCTCACCACCATCGCGGGGGACAAACACTGAAGCTTTCTTT. It yields the protein CASSPPSRGTNTEAFF. This rearrangement joins TRBV18 to TRBJ1-1, with D possibly being TRBD1 (6 bases). Deletions cut 0 bases from V and 2 bases from J, with 13 bases between. Germline lookup yields CDR1 KGHSH and CDR2 LQKENI. The CDR3 runs 16 residues.

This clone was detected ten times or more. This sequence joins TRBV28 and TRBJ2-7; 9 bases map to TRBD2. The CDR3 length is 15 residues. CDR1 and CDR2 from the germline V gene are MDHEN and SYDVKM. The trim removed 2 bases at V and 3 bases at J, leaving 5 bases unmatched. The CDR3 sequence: CASSLPLAGLYEQYF. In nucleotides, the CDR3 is TGTGCCAGCAGTTTACCGCTAGCGGGACTCTACGAGCAGTACTTC.

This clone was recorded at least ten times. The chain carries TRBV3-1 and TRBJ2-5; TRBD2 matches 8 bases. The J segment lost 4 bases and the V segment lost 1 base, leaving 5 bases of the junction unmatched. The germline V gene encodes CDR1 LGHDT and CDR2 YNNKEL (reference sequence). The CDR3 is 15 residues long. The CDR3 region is CASSQARSGTETQYF. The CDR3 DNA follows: TGTGCCAGCAGCCAAGCCCGTAGCGGGACAGAGACCCAGTACTTC.

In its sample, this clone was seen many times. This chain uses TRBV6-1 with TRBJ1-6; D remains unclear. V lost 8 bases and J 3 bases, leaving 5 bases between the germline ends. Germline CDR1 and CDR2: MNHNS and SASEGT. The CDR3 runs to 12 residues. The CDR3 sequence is CASGDYNSPLHF. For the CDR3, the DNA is TGTGCCAGCGGAGACTATAATTCACCCCTCCACTTT.

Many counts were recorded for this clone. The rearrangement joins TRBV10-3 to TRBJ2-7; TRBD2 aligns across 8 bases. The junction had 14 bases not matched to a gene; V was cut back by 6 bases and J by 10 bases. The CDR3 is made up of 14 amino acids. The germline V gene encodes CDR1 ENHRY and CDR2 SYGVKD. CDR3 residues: CAISPGLVNPSQYF. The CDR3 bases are TGTGCCATCAGCCCGGGACTAGTAAACCCCAGCCAGTACTTC.

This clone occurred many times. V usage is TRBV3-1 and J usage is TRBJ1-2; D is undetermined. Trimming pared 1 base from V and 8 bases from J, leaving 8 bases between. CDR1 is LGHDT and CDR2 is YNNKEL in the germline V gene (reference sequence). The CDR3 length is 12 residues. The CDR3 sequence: CASSQAGRGYTF. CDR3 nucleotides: TGTGCCAGCAGCCAAGCGGGTCGGGGCTACACCTTC.

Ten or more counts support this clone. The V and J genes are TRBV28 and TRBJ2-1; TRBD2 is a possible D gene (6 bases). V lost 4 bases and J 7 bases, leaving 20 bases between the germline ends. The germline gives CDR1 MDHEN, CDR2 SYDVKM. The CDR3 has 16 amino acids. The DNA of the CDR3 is TGTGCCAGCAGTTCCCCGGGACTCCGAGGATGGAATGAGCAGTTCTTC. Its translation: CASSSPGLRGWNEQFF.

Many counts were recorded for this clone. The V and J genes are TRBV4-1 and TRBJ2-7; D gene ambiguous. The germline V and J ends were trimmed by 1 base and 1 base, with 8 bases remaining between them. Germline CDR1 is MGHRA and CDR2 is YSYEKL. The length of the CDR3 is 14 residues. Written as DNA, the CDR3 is TGCGCCAGCAGCCAAGGTTCAATTTCCTACGAGCAGTACTTC. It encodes CASSQGSISYEQYF.

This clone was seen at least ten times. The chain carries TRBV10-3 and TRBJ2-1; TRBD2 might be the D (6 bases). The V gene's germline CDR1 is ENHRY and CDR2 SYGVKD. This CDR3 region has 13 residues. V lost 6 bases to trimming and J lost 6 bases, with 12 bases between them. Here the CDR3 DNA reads TGTGCCATCAGCGGGACTGCCCTCAATGAGCAGTTCTTC. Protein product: CAISGTALNEQFF.

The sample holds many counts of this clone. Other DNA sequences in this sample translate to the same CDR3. The CDR3 sequence is CASRYGTSGLYEQYF. The DNA of the CDR3 is TGCGCCAGCAGATACGGGACTAGCGGGCTCTACGAGCAGTACTTC. The chain couples TRBV4-1 to TRBJ2-7; 12 positions agree with TRBD2. The CDR3 is 15 amino acids. Germline V gene lookup returns CDR1 MGHRA and CDR2 YSYEKL. Unmatched junction bases numbered 6, after V lost 6 bases and J lost 3 bases.

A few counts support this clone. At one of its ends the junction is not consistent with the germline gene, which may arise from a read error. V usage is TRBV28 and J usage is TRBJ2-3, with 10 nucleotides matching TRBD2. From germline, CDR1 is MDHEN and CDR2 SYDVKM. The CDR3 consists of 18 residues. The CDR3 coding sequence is TGTGCCAGCAGTCAGCGGGAGGGCAAAGGGTCGCCCACAGATAAGCAGTATTTT. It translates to CASSQREGKGSPTDKQYF.

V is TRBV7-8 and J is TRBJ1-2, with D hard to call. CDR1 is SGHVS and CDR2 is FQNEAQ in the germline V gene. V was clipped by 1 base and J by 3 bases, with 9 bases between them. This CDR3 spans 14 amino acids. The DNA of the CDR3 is TGTGCCAGCAGCTTAGAGCCGGGCGACTATGGCTACACCTTC. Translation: CASSLEPGDYGYTF.

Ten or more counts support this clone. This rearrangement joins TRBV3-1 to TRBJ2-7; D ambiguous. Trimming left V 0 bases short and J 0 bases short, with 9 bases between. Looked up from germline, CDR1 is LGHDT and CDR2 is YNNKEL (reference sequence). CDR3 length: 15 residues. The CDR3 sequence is CASSQEEGYSYEQYF. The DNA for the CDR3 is TGTGCCAGCAGCCAAGAGGAAGGCTACTCCTACGAGCAGTACTTC.